Below, 14 T cell receptor beta chains from the same sample are listed, as sequenced in a study of regulatory T cells in long-lasting Graves disease. The time point was: persistent/refractory GD, antithyroid drugs over 5 years with positive TRAb. PBMCs were the source of the RNA used for TCR sequencing. Construction of TCR beta libraries relied on iRepertoire HTBI primers and on Arm-PCR targeting CDR3 regions. TCRdb passed the multiplex PCR reads through MiXCR, listing each CDR3 protein once. In the table there are 400,000 or so distinct CDR3 sequences, less than 25% of which are singletons. This specimen was peripheral blood mononuclear cells (PBMCs), taken when the disease was refractory, from a patient treated with antithyroid drugs. These receptors were obtained from a female donor with Graves disease.

The table lists this clonotype with a few counts. The chain has TRBV18 and TRBJ2-2; 12 nucleotides align to TRBD2. The CDR3 loop spans 16 amino acids. Germline trimming cut 3 bases from V and 6 bases from J; bases unmatched to any gene: 5. Looked up from germline, CDR1 is KGHSH and CDR2 is LQKENI. In DNA, the CDR3 is TGTGCCAGCTCACCGGGACTAGCGGGCTCGGCCGGGGAGCTGTTTTTT. The encoded protein is CASSPGLAGSAGELFF.

This clonotype was counted at least ten times. This chain connects TRBV2 to TRBJ2-5; TRBD1 aligns across 10 bases. This CDR3 region has 15 residues. CDR1 is SNHLY and CDR2 is FYNNEI in the germline V gene. The junction had 8 bases not matched to a gene; V was cut back by 6 bases and J by 4 bases. As DNA, the CDR3 is TGTGCCAGCAGGAGACAGGGGGCGGCGGGAGAGACCCAGTACTTC. Its protein product is CASRRQGAAGETQYF.

The chain couples TRBV7-9 to TRBJ2-2; 11 bases match TRBD2. Germline-derived CDR1 and CDR2 are SEHNR and FQNEAQ (reference sequence). The length of the CDR3 is 18 residues. V shed 3 bases and J 2 bases; nucleotides not matched to a gene: 8. CDR3 DNA sequence: TGTGCCAGCAGCTTTACCCTAGCGGGAGGCACCAACACCGGGGAGCTGTTTTTT. This translates into CASSFTLAGGTNTGELFF.

The CDR3 DNA reads TGCGCCAGCAGCTTGGAGGGTCTAGCGAGCGGGGAGCTGTTTTTT. As protein: CASSLEGLASGELFF. The chain is built from TRBV5-1 and TRBJ2-2; TRBD2 might be the D (6 bases). The germline CDR1 and CDR2 sequences are SGHRS and YFSETQ. The V end was cut by 0 bases, the J end by 7 bases, with 13 bases between. This CDR3 has 15 amino acids.

This chain uses TRBV2 with TRBJ2-2, with 7 bases that match TRBD1. From germline, CDR1 is SNHLY and CDR2 FYNNEI. The CDR3 is made up of 16 amino acids. The trim removed 2 bases at V and 5 bases at J, leaving 8 bases unmatched. The CDR3 reads CASSEWGQSPTGELFF. The DNA for the CDR3 is TGTGCCAGCAGTGAATGGGGACAGTCCCCAACCGGGGAGCTGTTTTTT.

The V gene is TRBV2, the J gene TRBJ1-6, with 8 bases identical to TRBD1. Trimming took 10 bases from V and 9 from J; bases not matched to a gene: 14. The CDR3 sequence is 15 residues long. Germline V gene sequence: CDR1 SNHLY, CDR2 FYNNEI. In DNA, the CDR3 is TGTGCCACCAGCGGACAGGGAGGGGTGAGTTCACCCCTCCACTTT. This translates into CATSGQGGVSSPLHF.

Many counts were recorded for this clonotype. The chain recombines TRBV28 with TRBJ2-6; weak D call: TRBD2 (5 bases). Germline V CDR1 and CDR2: MDHEN, SYDVKM. The CDR3 consists of 15 residues. V was trimmed by 6 bases and J by 2 bases, leaving 11 bases between them. The CDR3 DNA is TGTGCCAGCAGCTCGCCCGGGGCTGGGGCCAACGTCCTGACTTTC. Translated, it gives CASSSPGAGANVLTF.

This clonotype was picked up many times. The chain couples TRBV6-5 to TRBJ2-2; D is ambiguous. The CDR3 has 15 amino acids. Germline lookup yields CDR1 MNHEY and CDR2 SVGAGI. Trimming removed 1 base at V and 4 bases at J, with 10 bases between. CDR3 sequence: CASSYWPRSTGELFF. DNA of the CDR3: TGTGCCAGCAGTTACTGGCCCCGGAGCACCGGGGAGCTGTTTTTT.

This clonotype was recorded at least ten times. The chain links TRBV3-1 to TRBJ2-2; maybe TRBD1 (6 bases). Germline V gene sequence: CDR1 LGHDT, CDR2 YNNKEL (reference sequence). The CDR3 runs to 17 residues. The V and J ends lost 1 base and 13 bases respectively, with 25 bases between them. CDR3 protein: CASSQGSSGFRLRGLFF. CDR3 in DNA: TGTGCCAGCAGCCAAGGGAGCTCCGGGTTCCGACTCAGGGGGCTGTTTTTT.

This clonotype was found many times. The rearrangement joins TRBV12-3 or TRBV12-4 to TRBJ2-2, with D perhaps TRBD2 (6 bases). This CDR3 comprises 17 residues. The ends were cut back, 5 bases at V and 5 bases at J, with 21 bases in the middle. CDR3 nucleotides: TGTGCCAGCAGTCCCACTCCAGGTCGAGGAGGGACCGGGGAGCTGTTTTTT. The encoded protein is CASSPTPGRGGTGELFF.

This clonotype was recorded many times. The chain links TRBV12-3 or TRBV12-4 to TRBJ1-1, with a tentative D call TRBD1 (6 bases). The CDR3 runs 11 residues. Trimming pared 3 bases from V and 11 bases from J, leaving 10 bases between. CDR3 sequence (DNA): TGTGCCAGCAGTTTCGGCGACAGGGCTTTCTTT. Protein sequence: CASSFGDRAFF.

This clonotype was seen a handful of times. V is TRBV5-5 and J is TRBJ2-7, with a possible D match to TRBD1 (8 bases). Germline loops: CDR1 SGHKS, CDR2 YYEKEE (reference sequence). Trimming took 5 bases from V and 2 from J, leaving 17 bases between them. The CDR3 loop spans 15 amino acids. CDR3 DNA sequence: TGTGCCAGCAGGCGCACAGGGGGGGAAACCTACGAGCAGTACTTC. Protein: CASRRTGGETYEQYF.

This clonotype was recorded a few times. This may come from a read error, since a much larger clone is one base off. The J gene is TRBJ1-1, the V gene TRBV11-2, with D tentatively TRBD1 (6 bases). This CDR3 comprises 16 residues. Germline V CDR1 and CDR2: SGHAT, FQNNGV. CDR3 residues: CASNLDRTALNTEAFF. DNA for the CDR3: TGTGCCAGCAACTTAGACAGGACAGCTTTGAACACTGAAGCTTTCTTT.

Many counts were recorded for this clonotype. The rearrangement links TRBV7-9 to TRBJ2-2; D unresolved. Looked up from germline, CDR1 is SEHNR and CDR2 is FQNEAQ (reference sequence). V was trimmed by 7 bases and J by 3 bases, leaving 12 bases between them. The CDR3 spans 14 residues. The DNA for the CDR3 is TGTGCCAGCACCTCAAAAGGCGACACCGGGGAGCTGTTTTTT. Its protein product is CASTSKGDTGELFF. Together with reference TRBV7-9 and TRBJ2-2, the CDR3 gives the full variable domain: DTGVSQNPRHKITKRGQNVTFRCDPISEHNRLYWYRQTLGQGPEFLTYFQNEAQLEKSRLLSDRFSAERPKGSFSTLEIQRTEQGDSAMYLCASTSKGDTGELFFGEGSRLTVL.